These T cell receptor beta chains were read from a single sample in a study of control samples from healthy donors and cancer patients. The protocol was immunoSEQ multiplex PCR, while the TCRdb copy is restricted to in-frame clones and leaves out a portion. The profile shows approximately 180,000 clones, 90% to 95% of them singletons. Sequencing input: blood. Receptor source: a woman younger than 35 in good health. Each CDR3 is given with its conserved first and last residue. The D gene is left open where the match is weak. The size of a clone is reported for some rows only, either as once, few or many, or as a class for expanded clones.

cdr3_nt	cdr3_aa	v_call	j_call	d_call	clone_size
TGTGCCAGCAGTGAAGCCCTAGCGGGACAAGAGACCCAGTACTTC	CASSEALAGQETQYF	TRBV6-1	TRBJ2-5	TRBD2	.
TGTGCCAGCAGTTACGGGGGAGCCTATTCCTACGAGCAGTACTTC	CASSYGGAYSYEQYF	TRBV6-2/TRBV6-3	TRBJ2-7	.	.
TGTGCCAGCAGTGATTACTATGGCTACACCTTC	CASSDYYGYTF	TRBV28	TRBJ1-2	.	once
TGTGCCAGCAGCTTAGGAGGGGGGGCCATGGGCTATGGCTACACCTTC	CASSLGGGAMGYGYTF	TRBV7-2	TRBJ1-2	.	.
TGTGCCAGTAGTAACCCCGGACAGGGTGGTATGAGCGAGCAGTACTTC	CASSNPGQGGMSEQYF	TRBV19	TRBJ2-7	TRBD1	.
TGCGCCAGCAGCCTCGATCCTAGGAATGAGCAGTTCTTC	CASSLDPRNEQFF	TRBV5-1	TRBJ2-1	.	.
TGTGCCACCCATGGAAGGGGGGCCTGGGCTTTCTTT	CATHGRGAWAFF	TRBV19	TRBJ1-1	.	.
TGTGCCAGCAGGCTCTCTTGGGACCCGGAGGATGGCTACACCTTC	CASRLSWDPEDGYTF	TRBV6-5	TRBJ1-2	.	.
TGTGCCATCTCGAACCCACGGGGTGAGCAGTTCTTC	CAISNPRGEQFF	TRBV7-9	TRBJ2-1	.	.
TGCGCCAGCAGCCCAGCGGGACAGTGGACCGGGGAGCTGTTTTTT	CASSPAGQWTGELFF	TRBV4-3	TRBJ2-2	.	.
TGTGCCAGCAGCCCCGCCTTAGGGCAGTTTTTCCCTAACTATGGCTACACCTTC	CASSPALGQFFPNYGYTF	TRBV11-2	TRBJ1-2	.	.
TGTGCCAGCAGCCCGCGGGGGACTAGCGGAAAAGAGACCCAGTACTTC	CASSPRGTSGKETQYF	TRBV9	TRBJ2-5	TRBD2	.
TGCAGTGCTAGTCGGGGACAGGGCTACGAGCAGTACTTC	CSASRGQGYEQYF	TRBV20-1	TRBJ2-7	TRBD1	.
TGCGCCAGCAGCTTTGGTCAGGCGGGGGGCAATGAGCAGTTCTTC	CASSFGQAGGNEQFF	TRBV5-1	TRBJ2-1	TRBD2	.
TGTGCCAGCAGCTTTGGCGACAGGGAGATCTATGGCTACACCTTC	CASSFGDREIYGYTF	TRBV5-5	TRBJ1-2	TRBD1	.
TGTGCCAGCAGTTACTCGAGGCTAGCGGGACTACACAATGAGCAGTTCTTC	CASSYSRLAGLHNEQFF	TRBV6-2/TRBV6-3	TRBJ2-1	TRBD2	.
TGTGCCACCAGTGATTTTTATTCACCCCTCCACTTT	CATSDFYSPLHF	TRBV24-1	TRBJ1-6	.	.
TGCGCCAGCAGCACGGGACAGGGGGCGAGGAATGAGCAGTTCTTC	CASSTGQGARNEQFF	TRBV10-1	TRBJ2-1	TRBD1	.
TGTGCCAGCAGGAGGACAGGGGAGGGGAACATTCAGTACTTC	CASRRTGEGNIQYF	TRBV5-6	TRBJ2-4	TRBD1	.
TGTGCCAGCAGTCCGGGGATCACCTACGAGCAGTACTTC	CASSPGITYEQYF	TRBV6-5	TRBJ2-7	.	.
TGTGCCACCAGCAGAGATGGACGAGATCTCAATCAGCCCCAGCATTTT	CATSRDGRDLNQPQHF	TRBV15	TRBJ1-5	.	.
TGTGCCAGCAGTGGTAAGACAGCCGGCAACACCGGGGAGCTGTTTTTT	CASSGKTAGNTGELFF	TRBV5-4	TRBJ2-2	.	.
TGTGCCGGCCACAGGGAGGGGGATTCACCCCTCCACTTT	CAGHREGDSPLHF	TRBV2	TRBJ1-6	.	.
TGTGCCAGCTCACCACTTAAGGGGGCGACAGATACGCAGTATTTT	CASSPLKGATDTQYF	TRBV18	TRBJ2-3	TRBD1	.
TGTGCCAGCAGCTTAGCCAGCCACTATGGCTACACCTTC	CASSLASHYGYTF	TRBV11-2	TRBJ1-2	.	.
TGTGCCAGCTCCGGGACAGGGTATGGCTACACCTTC	CASSGTGYGYTF	TRBV19	TRBJ1-2	TRBD1	.
TGTGCCAGCAGTTCATCCTCCGGGACAGGGTTCTCCTACAATGAGCAGTTCTTC	CASSSSSGTGFSYNEQFF	TRBV28	TRBJ2-1	TRBD1	.
TGTGCCAGCAGCTCCCCGGGAGGGAGGTATGGCTACACCTTC	CASSSPGGRYGYTF	TRBV7-9	TRBJ1-2	.	.
TGTGCCAGTAGTACCTCAGGGGGCCGGGGCAGCAATCAGCCCCAGCATTTT	CASSTSGGRGSNQPQHF	TRBV19	TRBJ1-5	TRBD1	few
TGTGCCAGTAGTATCTCTAACTATGGCTACACCTTC	CASSISNYGYTF	TRBV19	TRBJ1-2	.	once
TGTGCCAGCACCAGAGCCGGGGAGGGCCGGCAGCCCCAGCATTTT	CASTRAGEGRQPQHF	TRBV7-8	TRBJ1-5	.	.
TGTGCCAGCAGTTACGGTACACTACAAGAGACCCAGTACTTC	CASSYGTLQETQYF	TRBV6-2/TRBV6-3	TRBJ2-5	.	.
TGTGCCAGCAGCTCCCGACAGACACTACTTCAGGATACGCAGTATTTT	CASSSRQTLLQDTQYF	TRBV7-2	TRBJ2-3	.	.
TGTGCCAGCAGCCGAAGAGGGACAGGGTCCGGCACAGATACGCAGTATTTT	CASSRRGTGSGTDTQYF	TRBV3-1/TRBV3-2	TRBJ2-3	TRBD1	.
TGCGCCAGCAGCTTTAGCCCAAATGGCAATCAGCCCCAGCATTTT	CASSFSPNGNQPQHF	TRBV5-1	TRBJ1-5	.	.
TGTGCCAGTAGTATAACAGGGGGTTCTGCTGAAGCTTTCTTT	CASSITGGSAEAFF	TRBV19	TRBJ1-1	TRBD1	.
TGCAGCGGGGGCGACGAGGGCTACACCTTC	CSGGDEGYTF	TRBV29-1	TRBJ1-2	.	.
TGTGCCAGTACGATGACGGGGGAGACCCAGTACTTC	CASTMTGETQYF	TRBV19	TRBJ2-5	.	.
TGTGCCAGCAGTCCACAGGGGTACGAGCAGTACTTC	CASSPQGYEQYF	TRBV6-5	TRBJ2-7	TRBD1	.
TGTGCCAGCAGCGTAGGAGCCGAGTCACTCCCCTATGGCTACACCTTC	CASSVGAESLPYGYTF	TRBV9	TRBJ1-2	.	once
TGTGCCAGCAGTCGACAGGGGGCGGAGACCCAGTACTTC	CASSRQGAETQYF	TRBV6-5	TRBJ2-5	TRBD1	.
TGCAGCGTTCGATCCGGGGGCTGGAATGAAAAACTGTTTTTT	CSVRSGGWNEKLFF	TRBV29-1	TRBJ1-4	.	.
TGTGCCAGCAGCTTAGAGCCAGCGGGACCCCATGAGCAGTTCTTC	CASSLEPAGPHEQFF	TRBV7-9	TRBJ2-1	TRBD2	few